This T cell receptor beta chain appears in the sequencing data of a study of cytomegalovirus exposure and HLA in healthy donors. Study-level results: The study listed some 160 cytomegalovirus-associated TCR beta chains. A likely sequencing artifact accounted for one observed cluster of highly shared sequence variants. According to an earlier analysis, most TCR beta V segments yielded productive rearrangements about 90% or about 30% of the time. There were several of the most significant clusters that appeared linked to common viral pathogens in a later analysis.

CDR1 is SGHNT, CDR2 YYREEE, per germline (reference sequence). V dropped 4 bases and J dropped 2 bases, with 16 bases sitting between them. The CDR3 spans 16 residues. PCR involved 60 Vbeta and 13 Jbeta primers. TCRdb's table, derived via immunoSEQ multiplex PCR, lists solely in-frame clones and lacks some. The sample carries about 190,000 clones, around 83% recorded once. Comments on this clone: What it recognizes is unknown.

The sequenced sample consisted of PBMCs. This receptor was obtained from a woman between 40 and 50 years old in good health and CMV-seronegative. The V and J genes are TRBV5-4 and TRBJ2-1; tentative D call: TRBD2 (6 bases). The CDR3 region has the DNA TGTGCCAGCAGCCCTCTTCGGGGGAACACCTACAATGAGCAGTTCTTC. Amino acids: CASSPLRGNTYNEQFF.